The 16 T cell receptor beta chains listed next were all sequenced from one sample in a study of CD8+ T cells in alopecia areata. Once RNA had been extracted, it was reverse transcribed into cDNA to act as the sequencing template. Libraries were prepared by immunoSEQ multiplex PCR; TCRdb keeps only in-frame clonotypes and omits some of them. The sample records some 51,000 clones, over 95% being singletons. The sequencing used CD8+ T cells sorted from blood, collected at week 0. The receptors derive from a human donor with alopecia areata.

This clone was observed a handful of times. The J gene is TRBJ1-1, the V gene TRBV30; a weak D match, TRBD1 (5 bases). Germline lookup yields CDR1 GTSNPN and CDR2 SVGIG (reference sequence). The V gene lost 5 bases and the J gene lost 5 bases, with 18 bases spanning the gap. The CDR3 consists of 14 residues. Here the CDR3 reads CAWGRDARGTEAFF. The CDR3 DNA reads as TGTGCCTGGGGACGGGACGCTCGAGGAACTGAAGCTTTCTTT. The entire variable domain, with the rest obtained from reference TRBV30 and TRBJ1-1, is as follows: SQTIHQWPATLVQPVGSPLSLECTVEGTSNPNLYWYRQAAGRGLQLLFYSVGIGQISSEVPQNLSASRPQDRQFILSSKKLLLSDSGFYLCAWGRDARGTEAFFGQGTRLTVV.

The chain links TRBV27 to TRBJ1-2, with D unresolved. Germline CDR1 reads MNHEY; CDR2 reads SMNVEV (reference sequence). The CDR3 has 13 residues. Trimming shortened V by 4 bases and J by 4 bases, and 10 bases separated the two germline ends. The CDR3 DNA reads TGTGCCAGCAGTTGGGCGGCGACCTATGGCTACACCTTC. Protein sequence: CASSWAATYGYTF.

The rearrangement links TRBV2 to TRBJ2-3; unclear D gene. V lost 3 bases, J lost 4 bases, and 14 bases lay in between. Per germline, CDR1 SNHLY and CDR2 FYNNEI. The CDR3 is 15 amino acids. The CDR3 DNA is TGTGCCAGCAGTGAGGTGGAGTTGAGCGCAGATACGCAGTATTTT. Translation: CASSEVELSADTQYF.

CDR3 sequence reads: CASSLEWQANTEAFF. CDR3 bases: TGTGCCAGCAGCTTGGAGTGGCAGGCGAACACTGAAGCTTTCTTT. The chain carries TRBV5-4 and TRBJ1-1; D gene uncertain. Germline values: CDR1 SGHNT, CDR2 YYREEE (reference sequence). Trimming shortened V by 0 bases and J by 1 base, and 10 bases separated the two germline ends. There are 15 residues in the CDR3.

In DNA, the CDR3 is TGTGCCAGCAGCCCACCGGGGTCCTACCACGGGACCCAGTACTTC. It is translated as CASSPPGSYHGTQYF. This chain connects TRBV7-6 to TRBJ2-5; the D gene is possibly TRBD2 (5 bases). Trimming stripped 5 bases from V and 7 bases from J, with 20 bases between. The CDR3 totals 15 residues. Looked up from germline, CDR1 is SGHVS and CDR2 is FNYEAQ.

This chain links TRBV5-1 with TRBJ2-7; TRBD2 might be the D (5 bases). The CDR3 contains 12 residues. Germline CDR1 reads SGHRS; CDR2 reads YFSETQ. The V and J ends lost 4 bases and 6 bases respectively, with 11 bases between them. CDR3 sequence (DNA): TGCGCCAGCAGCCCCGGGAATGTCGAGCAGTACTTC. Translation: CASSPGNVEQYF.

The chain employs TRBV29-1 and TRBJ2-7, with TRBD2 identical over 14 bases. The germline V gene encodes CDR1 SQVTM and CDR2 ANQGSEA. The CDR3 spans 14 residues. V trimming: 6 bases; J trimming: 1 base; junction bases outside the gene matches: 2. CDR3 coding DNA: TGCAGCGTGACTAGCGGGGGGGCGTCCTACGAGCAGTACTTC. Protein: CSVTSGGASYEQYF.

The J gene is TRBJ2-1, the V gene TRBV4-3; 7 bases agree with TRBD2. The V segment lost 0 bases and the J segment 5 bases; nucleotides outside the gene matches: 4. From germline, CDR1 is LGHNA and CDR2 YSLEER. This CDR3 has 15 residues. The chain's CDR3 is CASSQERGIHNEQFF. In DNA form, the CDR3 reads TGCGCCAGCAGCCAAGAGCGGGGGATTCACAATGAGCAGTTCTTC.

The CDR3 reads CASSLGTGDGGYTF. The CDR3 nucleotides are TGCGCCAGCAGCCTCGGGACAGGGGATGGTGGCTACACCTTC. The V and J genes are TRBV4-3 and TRBJ1-2; 10 bases map to TRBD1. CDR3 length equals 14 residues. CDR1 and CDR2 from the germline V gene are LGHNA and YSLEER. Trimming took 4 bases from V and 7 from J; bases not matched to a gene: 6.

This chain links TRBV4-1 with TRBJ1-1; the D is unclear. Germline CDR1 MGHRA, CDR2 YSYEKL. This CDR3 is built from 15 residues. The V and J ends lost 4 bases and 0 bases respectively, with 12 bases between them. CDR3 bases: TGCGCCAGCAGCCCGGGCCACGGTGTGAACACTGAAGCTTTCTTT. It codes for CASSPGHGVNTEAFF.

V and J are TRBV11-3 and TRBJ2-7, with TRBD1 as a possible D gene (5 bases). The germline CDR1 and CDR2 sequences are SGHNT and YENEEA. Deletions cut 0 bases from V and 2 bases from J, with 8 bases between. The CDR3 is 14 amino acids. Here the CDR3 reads CASSLEDRTYEQYF. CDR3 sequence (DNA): TGTGCCAGCAGCTTAGAAGACAGAACCTACGAGCAGTACTTC.

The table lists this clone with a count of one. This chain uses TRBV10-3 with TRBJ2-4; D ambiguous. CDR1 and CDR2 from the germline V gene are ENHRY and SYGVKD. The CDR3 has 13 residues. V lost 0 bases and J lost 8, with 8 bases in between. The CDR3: CAISESILDIQYF. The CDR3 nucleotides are TGTGCCATCAGTGAGTCGATTTTAGACATTCAGTACTTC.

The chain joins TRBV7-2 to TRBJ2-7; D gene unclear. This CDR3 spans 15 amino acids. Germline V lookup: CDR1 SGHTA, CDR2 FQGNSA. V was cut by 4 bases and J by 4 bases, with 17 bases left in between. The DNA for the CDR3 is TGTGCCAGCAGCTCAACCCAGACAATACGATACGAGCAGTACTTC. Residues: CASSSTQTIRYEQYF.

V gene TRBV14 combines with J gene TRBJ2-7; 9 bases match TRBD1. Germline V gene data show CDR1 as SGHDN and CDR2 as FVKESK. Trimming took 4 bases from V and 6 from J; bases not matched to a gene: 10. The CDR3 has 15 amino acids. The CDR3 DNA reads TGTGCCAGCAGCCCTTGGGACAGGGCGAAAGTCGAGCAGTACTTC. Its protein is CASSPWDRAKVEQYF.

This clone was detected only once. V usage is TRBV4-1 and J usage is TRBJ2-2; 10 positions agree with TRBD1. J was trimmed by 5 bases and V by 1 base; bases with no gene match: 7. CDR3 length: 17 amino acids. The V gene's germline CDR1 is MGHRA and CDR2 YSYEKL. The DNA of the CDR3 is TGCGCCAGCAGCCAAGTGTCGGGGACAGGGGTGACCGGGGAGCTGTTTTTT. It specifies CASSQVSGTGVTGELFF.

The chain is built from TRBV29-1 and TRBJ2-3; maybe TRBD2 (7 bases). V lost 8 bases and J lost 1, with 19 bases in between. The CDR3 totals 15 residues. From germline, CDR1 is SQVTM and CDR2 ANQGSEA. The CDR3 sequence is CSWGGGRGGTDTQYF. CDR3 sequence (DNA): TGCAGCTGGGGAGGGGGGCGCGGGGGCACAGATACGCAGTATTTT.